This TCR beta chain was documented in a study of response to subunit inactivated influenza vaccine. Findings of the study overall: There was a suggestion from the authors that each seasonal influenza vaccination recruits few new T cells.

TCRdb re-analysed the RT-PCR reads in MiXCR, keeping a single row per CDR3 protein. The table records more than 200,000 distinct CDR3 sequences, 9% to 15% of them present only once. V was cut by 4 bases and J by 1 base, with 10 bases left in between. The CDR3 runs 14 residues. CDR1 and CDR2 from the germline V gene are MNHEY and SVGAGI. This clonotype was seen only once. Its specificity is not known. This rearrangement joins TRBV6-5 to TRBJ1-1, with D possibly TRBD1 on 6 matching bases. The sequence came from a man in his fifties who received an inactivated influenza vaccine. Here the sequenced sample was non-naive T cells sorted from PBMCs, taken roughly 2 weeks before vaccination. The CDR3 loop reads CASSFPGQNTEAFF. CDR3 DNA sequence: TGTGCCAGCAGTTTCCCGGGACAGAACACTGAAGCTTTCTTT.